A single sample gave rise to the 7 T cell receptor beta chains below, sequenced in a study of T-cell memory formation after mild COVID-19. One entry per CDR3 protein results from TCRdb running MiXCR on the 5' RACE reads. The sample yields about 390,000 distinct CDR3 sequences, 16% seen once. The sequenced sample was PBMCs or a T cell subset sorted from them (not recorded which). Receptors originate from a man aged 18 to 29 who had mild COVID-19 (a few samples of this study predate the infection). Cell type and time point are not known.

The V call is TRBV12-3 or TRBV12-4, the J call TRBJ2-1; 7 positions agree with TRBD2. J lost 2 bases, V lost 5 bases, and 6 bases had no gene match. The CDR3 length is 15 residues. CDR3 nucleotide sequence: TGTGCCAGCAGTAGGGAGCGGGGCGCCTACAATGAGCAGTTCTTC. It yields the protein CASSRERGAYNEQFF.

This clonotype showed up just a few times. The V call is TRBV19, the J call TRBJ1-1, with D possibly being TRBD1 (6 bases). CDR1 LNHDA and CDR2 SQIVND come from the germline V gene (reference sequence). The CDR3 is 15 amino acids. The V end lost 6 bases, the J end lost 2 bases, and 16 bases lay between the germline ends. The CDR3 DNA sequence: TGTGCCAGTAGACTCGTCGGGACACCCAACACTGAAGCTTTCTTT. This gives the protein CASRLVGTPNTEAFF.

This clonotype has more than one count but fewer than ten. The V call is TRBV27, the J call TRBJ1-2, with 7 nucleotides matching TRBD1. Germline V gene lookup returns CDR1 MNHEY and CDR2 SMNVEV (reference sequence). This CDR3 is built from 13 residues. With V trimmed by 3 bases and J by 7 bases, 5 bases remained unmatched. The CDR3 sequence is CASSFRQGLGYTF. Here the CDR3 DNA reads TGTGCCAGCAGTTTCAGACAGGGCCTTGGCTACACCTTC.

The chain is built from TRBV3-1 and TRBJ1-4, with D perhaps matching TRBD1 (5 bases). Germline assignment: CDR1 LGHDT and CDR2 YNNKEL (reference sequence). With 5 bases removed from V and 11 bases from J, the gap between germline ends came to 12 bases. The CDR3 is 12 residues long. The CDR3 DNA reads as TGTGCCAGCAGCGAAGGATGGGACAAACTGTTTTTT. Translated, it gives CASSEGWDKLFF.

This clonotype was seen a handful of times. This chain uses TRBV5-1 with TRBJ2-7; D tentatively fits TRBD1 or TRBD2 (5 bases each). The germline V gene encodes CDR1 SGHRS and CDR2 YFSETQ. The germline V and J ends were trimmed by 0 bases and 2 bases, with 9 bases remaining between them. The CDR3 covers 14 residues. The CDR3 region is CASSLGGTTYEQYV. Written as DNA, the CDR3 is TGCGCCAGCAGCTTGGGAGGGACCACCTACGAGCAGTACGTC.

The rearrangement links TRBV7-9 to TRBJ2-3; unclear D gene. The germline CDR1 and CDR2 sequences are SEHNR and FQNEAQ (reference sequence). Trimming removed 1 base at V and 6 bases at J, with 11 bases between. The CDR3 has 14 residues. CDR3: CASSLDGSRDTQYF. The CDR3 nucleotides read TGTGCCAGCAGCTTAGATGGAAGCCGTGATACGCAGTATTTT.

This clonotype has more than one count but fewer than ten. This chain links TRBV4-2 with TRBJ2-1; D is possibly TRBD2 (6 bases). With 0 bases removed from V and 4 bases from J, the gap between germline ends came to 13 bases. CDR3 size: 16 residues. Germline values: CDR1 LGHNA, CDR2 YNFKEQ. CDR3 nucleotide sequence: TGTGCCAGCAGCCAAGATCATGCTAGCGCTTACAATGAGCAGTTCTTC. It specifies CASSQDHASAYNEQFF.